This T cell receptor beta chain was identified during a study of TIL therapy for anti-PD-1-resistant metastatic lung cancer. Noted time point: pre-treatment sample, taken before nivolumab and TIL therapy. Sequencing used immunoSEQ v3. Produced via immunoSEQ multiplex PCR; TCRdb's table is partial and in-frame only. This table has roughly 11,000 clones, approximately 80% appearing once. This material consisted of blood, taken at baseline. This receptor was taken from a person between 30 and 79 years old with non-small cell lung cancer.

The DNA for the CDR3 is TGTGCCAGCTCTCGATATAAAGGACTGGTAACTGAAGCTTTCTTT. It codes for CASSRYKGLVTEAFF. The rearrangement uses TRBV18 and TRBJ1-1; D uncertain. Trimming stripped 6 bases from V and 5 bases from J, with 19 bases between. This CDR3 region has 15 residues. Per the germline V gene, CDR1 is KGHSH and CDR2 is LQKENI.